Listed below are T cell receptor beta chains from one sample, sequenced in a study of blood T cell repertoires in COVID-19. Clones were read by immunoSEQ multiplex PCR, and TCRdb kept only the in-frame ones, dropping some. This sample has more than 300,000 clones, with almost 90% found just once. The source material was peripheral blood. These receptors all stem from a woman in her sixties or seventies with COVID-19, enrolled during active disease. Both conserved end residues are part of each CDR3.

TRBJ2-2,TRBV7-2,CASSLGAANTGELFF
TRBJ1-4,TRBV18,CASSLSGRKGDEKLFF
TRBJ2-7,TRBV7-2,CASRLGSGLSSYEQYF
TRBJ1-3,TRBV5-5,CASSLGQGNSGNTIYF
TRBJ1-4,TRBV5-4,CASSPRATNEKLFF
TRBJ2-3,TRBV5-1,CASRSRGLSTDTQYF
TRBJ2-7,TRBV10-3,CAIRSLREKDEQYF
TRBJ1-1,TRBV2,CASSEQFLNTEAFF
TRBJ1-6,TRBV2,CASSESSGFDSPLHF
TRBJ1-1,TRBV4-1,CASSWTRDRGNTEAFF
TRBJ2-1,TRBV28,CASRPRTSGSNEQFF
TRBJ2-1,TRBV7-2,CASRRTGQGLAGSWRFF
TRBJ1-3,TRBV6-1,CASSEALYRGQGAGNTIYF
TRBJ2-7,TRBV4-1,CASSHRASYEQYF
TRBJ1-1,TRBV11-2,CASSFTNSRVGTEAFF
TRBJ2-5,TRBV24-1,CATSDAGTMETQYF
TRBJ1-2,TRBV6-5,CASLGIDRPYGYTF
TRBJ2-7,TRBV2,CATKTEYEQYF
TRBJ1-5,TRBV10-2,CASSGDRVYQPQHF
TRBJ2-3,TRBV7-2,CASSLAGGPADTQYF
TRBJ2-3,TRBV5-8,CASSLTQGFADTQYF
TRBJ1-4,TRBV7-2,CASSSGVLANEKLFF
TRBJ2-7,TRBV30,CAWIKRDSSSYEQYF
TRBJ2-2,TRBV18,CASSRTSGDTGELFF
TRBJ2-7,TRBV28,CASSLIQAGSYEQYF
TRBJ2-2,TRBV6-6,CASSYRGAGELFF
TRBJ1-2,TRBV6-4,CASSESGQVVGYTF
TRBJ2-5,TRBV5-1,CASSTGQGAKLYQETQYF
TRBJ2-5,TRBV5-1,CASSLAGQQETQYF
TRBJ1-4,TRBV11-2,CASNHRDTNEKLFF
TRBJ2-2,TRBV18,CASSPIVSRDLLFF
TRBJ1-6,TRBV5-1,CASSLSSYNSPLHF